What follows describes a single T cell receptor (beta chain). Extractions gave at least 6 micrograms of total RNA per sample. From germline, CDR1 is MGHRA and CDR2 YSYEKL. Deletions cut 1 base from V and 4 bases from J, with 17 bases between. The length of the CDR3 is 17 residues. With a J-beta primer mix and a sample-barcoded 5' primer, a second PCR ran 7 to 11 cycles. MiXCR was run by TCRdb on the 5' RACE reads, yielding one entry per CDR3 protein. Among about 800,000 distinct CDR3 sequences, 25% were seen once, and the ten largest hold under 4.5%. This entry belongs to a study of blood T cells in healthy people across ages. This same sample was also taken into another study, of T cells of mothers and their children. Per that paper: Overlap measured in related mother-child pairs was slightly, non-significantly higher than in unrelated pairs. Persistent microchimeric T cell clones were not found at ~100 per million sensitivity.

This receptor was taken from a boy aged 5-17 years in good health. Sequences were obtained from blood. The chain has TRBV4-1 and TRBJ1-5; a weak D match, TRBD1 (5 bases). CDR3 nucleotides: TGCGCCAGCAGCCAAGGATTCTTCGGGTCAGGGAATCAGCCCCAGCATTTT. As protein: CASSQGFFGSGNQPQHF.